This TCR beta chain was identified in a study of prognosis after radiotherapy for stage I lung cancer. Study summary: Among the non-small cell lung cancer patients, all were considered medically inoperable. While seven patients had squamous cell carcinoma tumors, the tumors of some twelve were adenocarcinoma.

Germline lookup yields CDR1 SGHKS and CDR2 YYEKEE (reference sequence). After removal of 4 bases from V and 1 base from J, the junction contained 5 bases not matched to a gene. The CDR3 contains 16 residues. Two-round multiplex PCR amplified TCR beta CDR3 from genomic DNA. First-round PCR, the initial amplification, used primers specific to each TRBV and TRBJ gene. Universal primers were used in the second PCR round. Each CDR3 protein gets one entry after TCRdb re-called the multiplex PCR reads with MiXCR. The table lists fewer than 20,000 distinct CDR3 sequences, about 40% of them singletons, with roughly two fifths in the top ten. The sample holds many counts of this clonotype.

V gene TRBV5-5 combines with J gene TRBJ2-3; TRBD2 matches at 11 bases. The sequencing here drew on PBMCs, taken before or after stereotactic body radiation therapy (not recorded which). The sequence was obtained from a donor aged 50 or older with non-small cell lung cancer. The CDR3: CASSLRLAGRTDTQYF. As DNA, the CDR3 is TGTGCCAGCAGCCTCCGACTAGCGGGACGCACAGATACGCAGTATTTT.